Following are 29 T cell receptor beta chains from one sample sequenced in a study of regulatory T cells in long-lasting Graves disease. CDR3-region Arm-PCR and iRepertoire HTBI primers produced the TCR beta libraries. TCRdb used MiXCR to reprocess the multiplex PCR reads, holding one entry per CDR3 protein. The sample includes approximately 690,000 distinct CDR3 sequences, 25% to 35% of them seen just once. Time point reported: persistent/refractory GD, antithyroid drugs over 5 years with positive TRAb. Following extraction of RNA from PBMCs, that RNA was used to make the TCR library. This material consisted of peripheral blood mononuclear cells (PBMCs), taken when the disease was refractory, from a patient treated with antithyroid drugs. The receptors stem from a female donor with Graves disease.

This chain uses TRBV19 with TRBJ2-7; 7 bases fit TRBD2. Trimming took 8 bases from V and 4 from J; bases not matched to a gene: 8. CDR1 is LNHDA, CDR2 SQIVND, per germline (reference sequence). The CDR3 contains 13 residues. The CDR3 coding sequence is TGTGCCAGTGGGGCGGGAGAATGGTACGAGCAGTACTTC. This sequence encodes CASGAGEWYEQYF. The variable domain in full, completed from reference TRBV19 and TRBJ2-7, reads DGGITQSPKYLFRKEGQNVTLSCEQNLNHDAMYWYRQDPGQGLRLIYYSQIVNDFQKGDIAEGYSVSREKKESFPLTVTSAQKNPTAFYLCASGAGEWYEQYFGPGTRLTVT.

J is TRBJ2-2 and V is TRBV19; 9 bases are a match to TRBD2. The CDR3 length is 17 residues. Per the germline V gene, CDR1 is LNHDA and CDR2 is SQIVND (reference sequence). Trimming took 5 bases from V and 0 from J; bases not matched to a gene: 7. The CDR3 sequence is CASSSHPSGANTGELFF. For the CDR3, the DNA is TGTGCCAGTAGTTCACATCCTAGCGGGGCGAACACCGGGGAGCTGTTTTTT.

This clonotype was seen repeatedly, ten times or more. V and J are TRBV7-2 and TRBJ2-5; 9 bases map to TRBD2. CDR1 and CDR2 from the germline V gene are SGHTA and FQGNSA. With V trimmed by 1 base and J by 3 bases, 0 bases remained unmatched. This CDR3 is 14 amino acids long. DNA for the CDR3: TGTGCCAGCAGCTTAGGACTAGCGGAAGAGACCCAGTACTTC. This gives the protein CASSLGLAEETQYF.

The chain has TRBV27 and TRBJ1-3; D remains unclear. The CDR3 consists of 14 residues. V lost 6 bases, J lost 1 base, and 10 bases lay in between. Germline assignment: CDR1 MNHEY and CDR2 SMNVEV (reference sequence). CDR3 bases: TGTGCCAGCAGGGCGACGGGGTCTGGAAACACCATATATTTT. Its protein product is CASRATGSGNTIYF.

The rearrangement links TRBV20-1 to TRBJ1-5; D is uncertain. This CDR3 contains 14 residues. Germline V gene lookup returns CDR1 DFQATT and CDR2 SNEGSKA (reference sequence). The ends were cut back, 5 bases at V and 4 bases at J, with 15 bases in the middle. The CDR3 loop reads CSAEAKGLNQPQHF. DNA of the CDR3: TGCAGTGCTGAGGCCAAAGGGCTAAATCAGCCCCAGCATTTT.

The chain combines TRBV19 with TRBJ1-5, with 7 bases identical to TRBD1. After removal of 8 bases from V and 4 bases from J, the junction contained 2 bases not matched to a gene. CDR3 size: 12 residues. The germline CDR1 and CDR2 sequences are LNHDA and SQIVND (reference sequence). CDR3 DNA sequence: TGTGCCAGTCAACAGGGGAATCAGCCCCAGCATTTT. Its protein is CASQQGNQPQHF.

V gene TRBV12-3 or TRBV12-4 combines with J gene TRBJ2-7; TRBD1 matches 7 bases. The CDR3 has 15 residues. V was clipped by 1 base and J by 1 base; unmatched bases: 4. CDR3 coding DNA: TGTGCCAGCAGTTTAGGGGACAGTCTTTCCTACGAGCAGTACTTC. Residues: CASSLGDSLSYEQYF.

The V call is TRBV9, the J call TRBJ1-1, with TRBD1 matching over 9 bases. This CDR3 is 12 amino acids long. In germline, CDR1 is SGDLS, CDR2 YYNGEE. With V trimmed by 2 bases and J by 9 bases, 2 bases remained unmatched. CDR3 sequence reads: CASSVGTGKAFF. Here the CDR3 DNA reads TGTGCCAGCAGCGTTGGGACAGGGAAAGCTTTCTTT.

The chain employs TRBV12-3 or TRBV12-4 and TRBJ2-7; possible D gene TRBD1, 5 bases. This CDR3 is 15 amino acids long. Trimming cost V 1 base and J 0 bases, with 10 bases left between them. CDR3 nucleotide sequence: TGTGCCAGCAGTTTAGAGGGGATTACCTCCTACGAGCAGTACTTC. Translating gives CASSLEGITSYEQYF.

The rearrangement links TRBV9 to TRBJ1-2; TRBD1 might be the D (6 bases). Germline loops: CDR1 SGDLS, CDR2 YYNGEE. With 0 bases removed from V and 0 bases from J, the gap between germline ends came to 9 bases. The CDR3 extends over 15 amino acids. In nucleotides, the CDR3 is TGTGCCAGCAGCGTAGCGGGGGCTTCTAACTATGGCTACACCTTC. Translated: CASSVAGASNYGYTF.

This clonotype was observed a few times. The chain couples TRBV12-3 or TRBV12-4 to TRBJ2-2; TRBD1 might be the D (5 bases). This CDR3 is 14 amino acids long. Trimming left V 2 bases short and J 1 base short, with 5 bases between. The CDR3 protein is CASSLQGNTGELFF. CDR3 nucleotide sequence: TGTGCCAGCAGTTTACAGGGGAACACCGGGGAGCTGTTTTTT.

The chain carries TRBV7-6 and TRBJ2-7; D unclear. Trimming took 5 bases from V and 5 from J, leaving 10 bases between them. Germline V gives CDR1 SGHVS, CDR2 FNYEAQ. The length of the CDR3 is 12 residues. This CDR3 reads CASSILGDEQYF. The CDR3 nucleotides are TGTGCCAGCAGCATTCTTGGGGACGAGCAGTACTTC. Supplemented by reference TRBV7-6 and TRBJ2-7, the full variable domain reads GAGVSQSPRYKVTKRGQDVALRCDPISGHVSLYWYRQALGQGPEFLTYFNYEAQQDKSGLPNDRFSAERPEGSISTLTIQRTEQRDSAMYRCASSILGDEQYFGPGTRLTVT.

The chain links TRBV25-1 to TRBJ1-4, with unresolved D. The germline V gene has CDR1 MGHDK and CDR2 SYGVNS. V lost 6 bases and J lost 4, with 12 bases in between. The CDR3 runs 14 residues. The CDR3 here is CASSSYSLNEKLFF. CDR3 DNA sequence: TGTGCCAGCAGCAGCTACTCCCTTAATGAAAAACTGTTTTTT.

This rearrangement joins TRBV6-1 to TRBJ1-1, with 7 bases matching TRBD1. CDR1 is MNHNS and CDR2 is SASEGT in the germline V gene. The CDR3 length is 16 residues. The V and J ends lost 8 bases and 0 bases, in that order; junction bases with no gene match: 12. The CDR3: CASAKHSGQVNTEAFF. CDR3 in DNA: TGTGCCAGCGCTAAGCACTCTGGACAGGTGAACACTGAAGCTTTCTTT.

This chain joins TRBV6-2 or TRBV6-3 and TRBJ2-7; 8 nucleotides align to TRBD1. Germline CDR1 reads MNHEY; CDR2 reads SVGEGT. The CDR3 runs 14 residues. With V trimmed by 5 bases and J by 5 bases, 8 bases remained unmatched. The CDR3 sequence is CASSLGQGKDEQYF. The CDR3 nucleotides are TGTGCCAGCAGTCTCGGACAGGGTAAAGACGAGCAGTACTTC.

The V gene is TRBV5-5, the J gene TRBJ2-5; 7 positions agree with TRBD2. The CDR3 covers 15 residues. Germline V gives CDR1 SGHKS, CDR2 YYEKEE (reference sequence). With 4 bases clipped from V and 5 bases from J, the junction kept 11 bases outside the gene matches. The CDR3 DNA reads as TGTGCCAGCAGCAGGGAGGGTATAACAGCCGAGACCCAGTACTTC. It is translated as CASSREGITAETQYF.

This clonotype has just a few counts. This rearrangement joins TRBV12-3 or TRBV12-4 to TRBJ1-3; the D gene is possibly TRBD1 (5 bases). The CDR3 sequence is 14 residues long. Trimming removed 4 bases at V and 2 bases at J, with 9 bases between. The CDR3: CASSSGVTGNTIYF. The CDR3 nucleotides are TGTGCCAGCAGTTCGGGGGTGACTGGAAACACCATATATTTT.

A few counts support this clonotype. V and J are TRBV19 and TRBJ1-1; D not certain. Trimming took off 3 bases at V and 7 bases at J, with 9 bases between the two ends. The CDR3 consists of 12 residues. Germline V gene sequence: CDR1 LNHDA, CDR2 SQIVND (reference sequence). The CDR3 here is CASSIPDVEAFF. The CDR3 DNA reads TGTGCCAGTAGTATCCCAGACGTTGAAGCTTTCTTT.

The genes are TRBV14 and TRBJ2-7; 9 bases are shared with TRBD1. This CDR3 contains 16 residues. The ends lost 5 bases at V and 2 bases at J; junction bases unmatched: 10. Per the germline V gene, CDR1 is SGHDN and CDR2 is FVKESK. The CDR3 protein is CASSYRAGTGTYEQYF. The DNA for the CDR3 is TGTGCCAGCAGCTATCGGGCGGGGACAGGGACCTACGAGCAGTACTTC.

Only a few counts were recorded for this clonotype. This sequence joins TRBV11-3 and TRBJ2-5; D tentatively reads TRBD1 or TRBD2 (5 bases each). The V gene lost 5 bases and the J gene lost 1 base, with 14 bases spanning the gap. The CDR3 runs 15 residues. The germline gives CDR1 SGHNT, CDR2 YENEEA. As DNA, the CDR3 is TGTGCCAGCAGCGCCCGGGACCAACCCCAAGAGACCCAGTACTTC. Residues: CASSARDQPQETQYF. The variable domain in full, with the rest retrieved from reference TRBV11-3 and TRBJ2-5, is EAGVVQSPRYKIIEKKQPVAFWCNPISGHNTLYWYLQNLGQGPELLIRYENEEAVDDSQLPKDRFSAERLKGVDSTLKIQPAELGDSAVYLCASSARDQPQETQYFGPGTRLLVL.

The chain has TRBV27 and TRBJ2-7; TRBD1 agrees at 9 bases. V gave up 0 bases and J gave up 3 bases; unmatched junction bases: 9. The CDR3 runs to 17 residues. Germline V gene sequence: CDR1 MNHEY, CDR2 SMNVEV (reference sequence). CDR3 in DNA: TGTGCCAGCAGTTTATCACGTCAACCGGGACAGGGCTACGAGCAGTACTTC. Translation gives CASSLSRQPGQGYEQYF.

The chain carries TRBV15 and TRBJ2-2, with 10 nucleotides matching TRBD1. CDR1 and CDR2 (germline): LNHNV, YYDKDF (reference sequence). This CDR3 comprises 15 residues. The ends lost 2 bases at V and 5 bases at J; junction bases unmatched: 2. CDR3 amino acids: CATSRRTGGTGELFF. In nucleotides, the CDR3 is TGTGCCACCAGCAGACGGACAGGGGGAACCGGGGAGCTGTTTTTT. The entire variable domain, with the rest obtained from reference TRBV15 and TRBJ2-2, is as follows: DAMVIQNPRYQVTQFGKPVTLSCSQTLNHNVMYWYQQKSSQAPKLLFHYYDKDFNNEADTPDNFQSRRPNTSFCFLDIRSPGLGDTAMYLCATSRRTGGTGELFFGEGSRLTVL.

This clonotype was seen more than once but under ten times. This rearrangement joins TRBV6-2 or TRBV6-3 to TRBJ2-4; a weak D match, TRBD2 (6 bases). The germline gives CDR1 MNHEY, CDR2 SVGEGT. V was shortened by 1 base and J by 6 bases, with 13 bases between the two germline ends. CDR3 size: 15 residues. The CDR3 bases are TGTGCCAGCAGTTACTTGGCCCCCGGGGGAAACATTCAGTACTTC. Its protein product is CASSYLAPGGNIQYF.

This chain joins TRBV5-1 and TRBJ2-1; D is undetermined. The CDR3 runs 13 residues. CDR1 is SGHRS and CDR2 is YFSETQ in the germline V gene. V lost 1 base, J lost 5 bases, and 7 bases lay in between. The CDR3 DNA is TGCGCCAGCAGCTTGAAAGCCAACAATGAGCAGTTCTTC. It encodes CASSLKANNEQFF.

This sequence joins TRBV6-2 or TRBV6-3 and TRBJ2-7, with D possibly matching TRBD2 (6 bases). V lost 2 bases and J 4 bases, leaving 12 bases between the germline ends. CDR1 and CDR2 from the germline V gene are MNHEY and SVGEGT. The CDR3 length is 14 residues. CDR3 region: CASSYTGGPYEQYF. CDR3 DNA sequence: TGTGCCAGCAGTTACACTGGAGGGCCTTACGAGCAGTACTTC.

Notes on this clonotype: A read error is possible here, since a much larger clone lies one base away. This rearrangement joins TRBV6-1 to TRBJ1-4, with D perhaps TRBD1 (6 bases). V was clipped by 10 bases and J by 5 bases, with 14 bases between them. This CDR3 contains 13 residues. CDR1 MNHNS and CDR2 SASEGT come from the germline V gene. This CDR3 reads CANRRDRNEKLFF. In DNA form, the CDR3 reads TGTGCCAACAGAAGAGACAGGAATGAAAAACTGTTTTTT.

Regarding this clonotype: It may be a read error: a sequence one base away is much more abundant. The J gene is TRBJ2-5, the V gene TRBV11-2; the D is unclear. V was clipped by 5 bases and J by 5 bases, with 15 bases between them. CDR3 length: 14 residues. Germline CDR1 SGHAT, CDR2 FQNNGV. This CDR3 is CASSPGAKSETQYF. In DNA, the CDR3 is TGTGCCAGCAGCCCCGGTGCGAAAAGCGAGACCCAGTACTTC.

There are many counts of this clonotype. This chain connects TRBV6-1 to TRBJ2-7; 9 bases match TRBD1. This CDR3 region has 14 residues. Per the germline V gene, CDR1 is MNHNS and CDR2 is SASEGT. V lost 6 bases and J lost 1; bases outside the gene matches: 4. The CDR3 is CASSSGTGSYEQYF. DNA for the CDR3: TGTGCCAGCAGCTCCGGGACAGGGTCCTACGAGCAGTACTTC.

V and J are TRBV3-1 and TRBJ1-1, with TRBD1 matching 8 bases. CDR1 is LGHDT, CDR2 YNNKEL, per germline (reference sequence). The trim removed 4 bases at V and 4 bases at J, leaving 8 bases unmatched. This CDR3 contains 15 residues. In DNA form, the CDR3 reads TGTGCCAGCAGCCGGTCGACAGGGGAAAGCACTGAAGCTTTCTTT. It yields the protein CASSRSTGESTEAFF.